The 20 T cell receptor beta chains below come from one sample, sequenced in a study of OX40 agonist ivuxolimab in advanced cancers. The method was immunoSEQ multiplex PCR; TCRdb's version includes in-frame clones alone and lacks a portion of them. The sample shows around 140,000 clones, approximately 90% of them seen only once. This specimen consisted of CD4+ or CD8+ T cells sorted from blood, obtained in a trial of the OX40 agonist ivuxolimab. The receptor set was obtained from an adult with an advanced solid tumor such as melanoma, head and neck, liver or kidney cancer.

This chain uses TRBV7-8 with TRBJ2-7, with a weak D call TRBD1 (5 bases). The CDR3 is 13 residues long. V was clipped by 3 bases and J by 2 bases, with 8 bases between them. The germline V gene encodes CDR1 SGHVS and CDR2 FQNEAQ. The CDR3 DNA sequence: TGTGCCAGCAGCTTTACACAGGCCTACGAGCAGTACTTC. Translating gives CASSFTQAYEQYF.

For this clone: Other DNA sequences in the same sample also yield this CDR3. The chain links TRBV9 to TRBJ2-7; 7 nucleotides agree with TRBD1. Trimming removed 0 bases from V and 2 bases from J; junction bases left unmatched: 5. CDR3 size: 15 residues. The germline CDR1 and CDR2 sequences are SGDLS and YYNGEE. The CDR3 DNA reads as TGTGCCAGCAGCGTAGAAGGGACAGAAACCTACGAGCAGTACTTC. It codes for CASSVEGTETYEQYF. Variable domain in full (rest from reference TRBV9 and TRBJ2-7): DSGVTQTPKHLITATGQRVTLRCSPRSGDLSVYWYQQSLDQGLQFLIQYYNGEERAKGNILERFSAQQFPDLHSELNLSSLELGDSALYFCASSVEGTETYEQYFGPGTRLTVT.

This chain's CDR3 is CASSPSGVRGGPYNEQFF. DNA of the CDR3: TGCGCCAGCAGCCCCTCAGGGGTGAGAGGGGGCCCCTACAATGAGCAGTTCTTC. J is TRBJ2-1 and V is TRBV5-1, with 7 bases that match TRBD1. The CDR3 contains 18 residues. Germline V gene sequence: CDR1 SGHRS, CDR2 YFSETQ. Unmatched junction bases numbered 15, after V lost 4 bases and J lost 2 bases.

This CDR3 reads CATRPFSASGTYEQYF. The CDR3 bases are TGTGCCACCAGACCCTTTTCGGCTAGCGGAACCTACGAGCAGTACTTC. The chain employs TRBV28 and TRBJ2-7, with 7 positions matching TRBD2. The CDR3 loop spans 16 amino acids. With 10 bases clipped from V and 2 bases from J, the junction kept 17 bases outside the gene matches. Germline CDR1 and CDR2: MDHEN and SYDVKM.

The chain joins TRBV19 to TRBJ2-7; D possibly corresponds to TRBD1 (6 bases). From germline, CDR1 is LNHDA and CDR2 SQIVND (reference sequence). V shed 5 bases and J shed 1 base, with 18 bases lying between them. The CDR3 is 16 residues long. The CDR3 sequence is CASSDRRGQFSYEQYF. The CDR3 coding sequence is TGTGCCAGTAGTGACCGCCGAGGACAGTTTTCCTACGAGCAGTACTTC.

CDR3 in amino acids: CASSTTAYGYTF. CDR3 coding DNA: TGTGCCAGCAGCACGACAGCATATGGCTACACCTTC. The chain carries TRBV7-2 and TRBJ1-2; a possible D gene is TRBD1 (5 bases). Trimming stripped 5 bases from V and 5 bases from J, with 9 bases between. This CDR3 spans 12 amino acids. Per germline, CDR1 SGHTA and CDR2 FQGNSA.

The chain recombines TRBV2 with TRBJ2-7; 8 bases are a match to TRBD1. The CDR3 sequence is 15 residues long. CDR1 SNHLY and CDR2 FYNNEI come from the germline V gene. After removal of 8 bases from V and 0 bases from J, the junction contained 9 bases not matched to a gene. The DNA of the CDR3 is TGTGCCAGCCTCCAGGGGGCCGGGAGCTCCTACGAGCAGTACTTC. Translated, it gives CASLQGAGSSYEQYF.

V and J are TRBV28 and TRBJ1-2, with 7 bases that match TRBD1. This CDR3 spans 14 amino acids. CDR1 and CDR2 from the germline V gene are MDHEN and SYDVKM. J lost 7 bases, V lost 10 bases, and 15 bases had no gene match. CDR3 sequence (DNA): TGTGCCACTCCGGCTCGAGGACAGGTCGGTGGCTACACCTTC. This sequence encodes CATPARGQVGGYTF.

The CDR3 is CASSYSTGSSTEAFF. CDR3 coding DNA: TGTGCCAGCAGTTACTCGACGGGCTCGAGTACTGAAGCTTTCTTT. The chain is built from TRBV6-5 and TRBJ1-1; D ambiguous. V was trimmed by 0 bases and J by 5 bases, leaving 13 bases between them. Germline V gene data show CDR1 as MNHEY and CDR2 as SVGAGI. This CDR3 contains 15 residues.

This chain uses TRBV10-3 with TRBJ1-5, with no clear D. V was trimmed by 2 bases and J by 5 bases, leaving 13 bases between them. The CDR3 contains 15 residues. Germline CDR1 and CDR2: ENHRY and SYGVKD. CDR3 coding DNA: TGTGCCATCAGTGAGCAAACGGGAGTTTATCAGCCCCAGCATTTT. As protein: CAISEQTGVYQPQHF.

The chain employs TRBV7-3 and TRBJ2-3; possibly TRBD2 for D (6 bases). The V and J ends lost 5 bases and 2 bases respectively, with 11 bases between them. Germline-derived CDR1 and CDR2 are SGHTA and FQGTGA. The CDR3 is made up of 14 amino acids. CDR3 sequence: CASSPREATDTQYF. The DNA for the CDR3 is TGTGCCAGCAGCCCCAGGGAGGCCACAGATACGCAGTATTTT.

This clone showed up just a few times. The chain joins TRBV27 to TRBJ1-4; 9 bases are a match to TRBD1. Unmatched junction bases numbered 6, after V lost 5 bases and J lost 5 bases. This CDR3 is 15 amino acids long. Per the germline V gene, CDR1 is MNHEY and CDR2 is SMNVEV (reference sequence). DNA for the CDR3: TGTGCCAGCAGTACCCGGACAGGGGAAAATGAAAAACTGTTTTTT. Its translation is CASSTRTGENEKLFF.

This chain joins TRBV19 and TRBJ2-6; D not resolved. Trimming shortened V by 5 bases and J by 4 bases, and 12 bases separated the two germline ends. Germline V CDR1 and CDR2: LNHDA, SQIVND (reference sequence). This CDR3 is 15 amino acids long. The CDR3, as DNA: TGTGCCAGTAGTGGCCTGCATTCAGGGGCCAACGTCCTGACTTTC. This gives the protein CASSGLHSGANVLTF.

The chain carries TRBV5-1 and TRBJ2-7, with D possibly TRBD2 on 6 matching bases. The CDR3 contains 13 residues. Trimming took 3 bases from V and 9 from J, leaving 16 bases between them. Germline V gene sequence: CDR1 SGHRS, CDR2 YFSETQ. The CDR3 nucleotides read TGCGCCAGCAGCTCCGCCGGGACTCTTGGGCAGTACTTC. Amino acids: CASSSAGTLGQYF.

The chain employs TRBV9 and TRBJ2-1; no firm D call. The CDR3 length is 19 residues. The V and J ends lost 4 bases and 0 bases respectively, with 23 bases between them. Per the germline V gene, CDR1 is SGDLS and CDR2 is YYNGEE. CDR3 DNA: TGTGCCAGCAGCTCACGTAGAGGCGGCAGTCGGAGCTCCTACAATGAGCAGTTCTTC. Its translation is CASSSRRGGSRSSYNEQFF.

Here the CDR3 reads CASSTPGREAFF. Here the CDR3 DNA reads TGTGCCAGCAGCACCCCGGGCAGGGAAGCTTTCTTT. The V call is TRBV7-3, the J call TRBJ1-1; the D is unclear. The CDR3 covers 12 residues. V was pared by 5 bases and J by 8 bases, with 12 bases between. In germline, CDR1 is SGHTA, CDR2 FQGTGA.

The rearrangement links TRBV28 to TRBJ1-3, with D tentatively TRBD1 (6 bases). Trimming removed 4 bases at V and 4 bases at J, with 17 bases between. The CDR3 covers 16 residues. CDR1 and CDR2 (germline): MDHEN, SYDVKM. The CDR3: CASSSRLGAYGNTIYF. The CDR3 region has the DNA TGTGCCAGCAGTTCCCGGTTGGGGGCTTACGGAAACACCATATATTTT.

This clone has only a few counts. This chain joins TRBV15 and TRBJ1-1; D perhaps matches TRBD1 (6 bases). The ends were cut back, 5 bases at V and 7 bases at J, with 14 bases in the middle. CDR1 and CDR2 from the germline V gene are LNHNV and YYDKDF (reference sequence). CDR3 length: 13 residues. The CDR3 DNA reads TGTGCCACCAGCTCCAGGTCCAGGGGTGAAGCTTTCTTT. Protein: CATSSRSRGEAFF.

The chain has TRBV28 and TRBJ2-5, with a weak D call TRBD2 (5 bases). Germline CDR1 and CDR2: MDHEN and SYDVKM. Deletions cut 3 bases from V and 0 bases from J, with 5 bases between. The CDR3 totals 13 residues. The CDR3: CASSFGNQETQYF. The CDR3 nucleotides read TGTGCCAGCAGTTTCGGGAACCAAGAGACCCAGTACTTC. Based on the CDR3 plus reference TRBV28 and TRBJ2-5, the full variable domain is DVKVTQSSRYLVKRTGEKVFLECVQDMDHENMFWYRQDPGLGLRLIYFSYDVKMKEKGDIPEGYSVSREKKERFSLILESASTNQTSMYLCASSFGNQETQYFGPGTRLLVL.

The chain is built from TRBV28 and TRBJ1-3, with TRBD1 identical over 12 bases. This CDR3 has 18 residues. With 3 bases clipped from V and 4 bases from J, the junction kept 10 bases outside the gene matches. Germline CDR1 and CDR2: MDHEN and SYDVKM. CDR3 in DNA: TGTGCCAGCAGTTTTGTCCCGGGACAGGGGGCGGAAGGAAACACCATATATTTT. It encodes CASSFVPGQGAEGNTIYF. The variable domain in full, with the rest retrieved from reference TRBV28 and TRBJ1-3, is DVKVTQSSRYLVKRTGEKVFLECVQDMDHENMFWYRQDPGLGLRLIYFSYDVKMKEKGDIPEGYSVSREKKERFSLILESASTNQTSMYLCASSFVPGQGAEGNTIYFGEGSWLTVV.